Sequencing of this T cell receptor beta chain was carried out in a study of a mutant IDH1 vaccine in newly diagnosed glioma. In the study overall: First vaccine doses came 4-6 weeks after radiotherapy alone, or with temozolomide cycles. Mean patient age was around 40 years; approximately 62% were male and about 38% female. Overall study results and limits: Immune responses induced by the vaccine were seen in over 80% of patients, spanning multiple MHC alleles.

The CDR3 loop spans 18 amino acids. The V end lost 0 bases, the J end lost 3 bases, and 21 bases lay between the germline ends. Germline V gene data show CDR1 as MRHNA and CDR2 as SNTAGT. TCRdb's copy holds only in-frame clones and misses some; the assay was immunoSEQ multiplex PCR. The table shows roughly 120,000 clones, with 90% occurring only once. This sample's time point: week 11, during vaccination. A single vaccine dose contained 300 ug of mutant IDH1 20-mer peptide, and topical imiquimod was used with it. This clone was seen a single time. Its antigen remains unidentified. The TCR comes from a woman aged 50 to 60 with glioma. The sample here was PBMCs, taken from a glioma patient whose treatment included an IDH1 peptide vaccine. The rearrangement links TRBV6-4 to TRBJ2-7; perhaps TRBD2 as D (6 bases). CDR3 loop: CASSDSSRGRSLVYEQYF. The CDR3 bases are TGTGCCAGCAGTGACTCGAGTCGGGGGAGATCGCTTGTCTACGAGCAGTACTTC.